This TCR beta chain was profiled in a study of regulatory T cells in long-lasting Graves disease. General study findings and limits: Persistent disease showed a preference for TRBV28, TRBJ1-2 and TRBJ2-5.

HTBI primers from iRepertoire and Arm-PCR of CDR3 regions yielded the TCR beta libraries. TCRdb reprocessed the multiplex PCR reads via MiXCR and lists one record per CDR3 protein. The sample has a few hundred thousand distinct CDR3 sequences, about 14% seen once. Time point noted: newly diagnosed GD, antithyroid drugs for less than 3 months. PBMCs provided the RNA from which the TCR library was made. American Thyroid Association guidelines defined how Graves' disease was diagnosed. One endocrinology department in Xi'an, China, was where patients came from. The germline gives CDR1 MDHEN, CDR2 SYDVKM. V was clipped by 6 bases and J by 3 bases, with 12 bases between them. CDR3 length: 13 amino acids. This clonotype occurred a few times. Its matching antigen is unknown. Separately, the same data were catalogued under a study of T cells in Graves' hyperthyroidism and ophthalmopathy.

This sample comprised peripheral blood mononuclear cells (PBMCs), obtained at new diagnosis, from a patient treated with antithyroid drugs. The sequence derives from a woman between 45 and 60 years old with Graves disease. The chain couples TRBV28 to TRBJ2-7; weak D call: TRBD1 (5 bases). This CDR3 is CASRPADNYEQYF. In nucleotides, the CDR3 is TGTGCCAGCAGACCGGCGGACAACTACGAGCAGTACTTC.